The clone carrying this TCR beta chain was detected only a few times. The entry originates in a study of cytomegalovirus exposure and HLA in healthy donors. CDR1 and CDR2 (germline): MGHRA, YSYEKL. CDR3 size: 15 residues. The V end lost 6 bases, the J end lost 3 bases, and 14 bases lay between the germline ends. Vbeta (60) and Jbeta (13) primers were used in the PCR. Sequencing used immunoSEQ multiplex PCR; TCRdb keeps in-frame clones, though not all of them. The sample has approximately 170,000 clones, around 62% seen once. This TCR was sampled from a man aged 35 to 55 in good health and CMV-seronegative. This chain uses TRBV4-1 with TRBJ2-2; tentatively, D is TRBD1 (6 bases). The sequenced material came from PBMCs. The CDR3 DNA reads TGCGCCAGCAGGCAACGACAGGTAGACACCGGGGAGCTGTTTTTT. Its translation is CASRQRQVDTGELFF.